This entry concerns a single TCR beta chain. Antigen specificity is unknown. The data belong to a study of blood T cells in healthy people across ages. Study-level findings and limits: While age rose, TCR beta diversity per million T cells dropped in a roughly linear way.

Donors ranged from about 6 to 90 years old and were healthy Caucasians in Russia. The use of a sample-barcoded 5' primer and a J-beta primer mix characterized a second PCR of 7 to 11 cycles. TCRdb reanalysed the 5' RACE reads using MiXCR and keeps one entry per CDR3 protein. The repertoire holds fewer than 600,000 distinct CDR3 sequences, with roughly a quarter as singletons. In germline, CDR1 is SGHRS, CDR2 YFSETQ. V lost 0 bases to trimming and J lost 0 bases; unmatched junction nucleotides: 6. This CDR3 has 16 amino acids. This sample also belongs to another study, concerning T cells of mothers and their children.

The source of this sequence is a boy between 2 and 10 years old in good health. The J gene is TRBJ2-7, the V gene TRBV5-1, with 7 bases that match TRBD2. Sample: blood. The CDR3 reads CASSLASGSSSYEQYF. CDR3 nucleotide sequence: TGCGCCAGCAGCTTGGCTAGCGGTTCCTCCTCCTACGAGCAGTACTTC. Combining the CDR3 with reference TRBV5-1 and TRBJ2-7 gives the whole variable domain KAGVTQTPRYLIKTRGQQVTLSCSPISGHRSVSWYQQTPGQGLQFLFEYFSETQRNKGNFPGRFSGRQFSNSRSEMNVSTLELGDSALYLCASSLASGSSSYEQYFGPGTRLTVT.